These 19 T cell receptor beta chains were sequenced from one sample in a study of shared clonotypes between healthy human individuals. Positively selected for CCR7, the CD45RO-negative cells used as naive CD8 cells excluded terminally differentiated effector memory CD45RA+ cells. Profiled with immunoSEQ multiplex PCR; TCRdb holds only in-frame clones, not every one. The repertoire consists of under 1 million clones, with over 90% occurring once and the leading ten covering 24%. The sequencing sample was made of naive CD8+ T cells sorted from blood. The receptors derive from a man aged 25-45 years in good health.

V gene TRBV10-3 combines with J gene TRBJ2-7, with D perhaps being TRBD1 or TRBD2 (5 bases each). Trimming shortened V by 4 bases and J by 0 bases, and 10 bases separated the two germline ends. The germline V gene encodes CDR1 ENHRY and CDR2 SYGVKD. This CDR3 has 14 residues. The CDR3 sequence is CAISAGTFSYEQYF. The CDR3 DNA reads as TGTGCCATCAGTGCGGGGACCTTCTCCTACGAGCAGTACTTC.

This chain connects TRBV9 to TRBJ2-7; either TRBD1 or TRBD2 may supply D (5 bases each). This CDR3 has 14 residues. Germline V gene lookup returns CDR1 SGDLS and CDR2 YYNGEE. The V and J ends lost 0 bases and 3 bases respectively, with 10 bases between them. In nucleotides, the CDR3 is TGTGCCAGCAGCGTAGGTTGGGGGAGCTACGAGCAGTACTTC. Protein product: CASSVGWGSYEQYF.

The chain carries TRBV2 and TRBJ1-2; D gene uncertain. The CDR3 loop spans 15 amino acids. Germline V gene data show CDR1 as SNHLY and CDR2 as FYNNEI. The V and J ends lost 4 bases and 5 bases respectively, with 17 bases between them. This chain's CDR3 is CASSGATERPYGYTF. The CDR3 coding sequence is TGTGCCAGCAGTGGAGCTACAGAGCGACCTTATGGCTACACCTTC. Full variable domain (remainder filled in from reference TRBV2 and TRBJ1-2): EPEVTQTPSHQVTQMGQEVILRCVPISNHLYFYWYRQILGQKVEFLVSFYNNEISEKSEIFDDQFSVERPDGSNFTLKIRSTKLEDSAMYFCASSGATERPYGYTFGSGTRLTVV.

The chain couples TRBV11-2 to TRBJ1-4, with D perhaps TRBD1 (6 bases). Germline V lookup: CDR1 SGHAT, CDR2 FQNNGV. There are 14 residues in the CDR3. V dropped 1 base and J dropped 6 bases, with 9 bases sitting between them. The CDR3, as DNA: TGTGCCAGCAGCTTAGCAGGGGCTTATGAAAAACTGTTTTTT. It translates to CASSLAGAYEKLFF.

CDR3 in amino acids: CASSDGQGLNTEAFF. In DNA, the CDR3 is TGTGCCAGCAGTGATGGTCAGGGACTGAACACTGAAGCTTTCTTT. The chain links TRBV2 to TRBJ1-1; tentative D call: TRBD1 (5 bases). CDR1 is SNHLY, CDR2 FYNNEI, per germline. The CDR3 is 15 residues long. V was cut by 3 bases and J by 0 bases, with 11 bases left in between.

As for this clone: Other DNA variants within this sample encode the same CDR3. The chain couples TRBV27 to TRBJ2-1, with a tentative D call TRBD1 (5 bases). The CDR3 runs to 13 residues. CDR1 and CDR2 from the germline V gene are MNHEY and SMNVEV (reference sequence). Deletions cut 3 bases from V and 3 bases from J, with 6 bases between. CDR3 DNA sequence: TGTGCCAGCAGTTTCGACAGCTACAATGAGCAGTTCTTC. Encoded protein: CASSFDSYNEQFF.

The rearrangement links TRBV10-1 to TRBJ2-7; possible D gene TRBD2, 6 bases. V lost 2 bases to trimming and J lost 0 bases, with 8 bases between them. The length of the CDR3 is 14 residues. CDR1 and CDR2 from the germline V gene are WNHNN and SYGVQD (reference sequence). For the CDR3, the DNA is TGCGCCAGCAGTGAGCGGGAGCCCTCCTACGAGCAGTACTTC. Translated: CASSEREPSYEQYF.

This clone was seen a single time. The chain couples TRBV7-6 to TRBJ1-5, with a weak D call TRBD1 (5 bases). The length of the CDR3 is 15 residues. Deletions cut 4 bases from V and 1 base from J, with 11 bases between. Per the germline V gene, CDR1 is SGHVS and CDR2 is FNYEAQ. The CDR3 region is CASSSRGGSNQPQHF. CDR3 coding DNA: TGTGCCAGCAGCTCCCGGGGGGGGAGCAATCAGCCCCAGCATTTT.

This clone appeared a few times. The chain recombines TRBV7-9 with TRBJ2-7, with 11 bases matching TRBD2. CDR1 and CDR2 (germline): SEHNR, FQNEAQ (reference sequence). V shed 6 bases, J shed 4 bases, and the junction held 8 bases outside the gene matches. The length of the CDR3 is 15 residues. This chain's CDR3 is CASSSTSGRLYEQYF. The DNA of the CDR3 is TGTGCCAGCAGTAGTACTAGCGGGAGACTTTACGAGCAGTACTTC.

This clone was counted a single time. This chain uses TRBV25-1 with TRBJ2-1, with D perhaps TRBD1 (5 bases). Trimming removed 3 bases from V and 1 base from J, with 16 bases in between. Per the germline V gene, CDR1 is MGHDK and CDR2 is SYGVNS. The CDR3 sequence is 17 residues long. The CDR3 is CASSEIDSSASYNEQFF. CDR3 bases: TGTGCCAGCAGTGAGATAGACAGTTCGGCATCCTACAATGAGCAGTTCTTC.

The J gene is TRBJ2-7, the V gene TRBV27; D unresolved. Trimming removed 5 bases at V and 2 bases at J, with 10 bases between. Germline V CDR1 and CDR2: MNHEY, SMNVEV (reference sequence). The CDR3 runs to 13 residues. DNA of the CDR3: TGTGCCAGCAGTCCACAGAATACCTACGAGCAGTACTTC. Translating it yields CASSPQNTYEQYF.

This clone turned up a few times. The chain's CDR3 is CASSIVDYSNEQFF. The CDR3 nucleotides read TGTGCCAGTAGTATAGTTGACTACTCCAATGAGCAGTTCTTC. V and J are TRBV19 and TRBJ2-1; D might be TRBD2 (5 bases). With 1 base removed from V and 6 bases from J, the gap between germline ends came to 10 bases. This CDR3 comprises 14 residues. Germline V CDR1 and CDR2: LNHDA, SQIVND (reference sequence).

This chain uses TRBV7-9 with TRBJ2-7; TRBD2 aligns across 9 bases. The trim removed 4 bases at V and 3 bases at J, leaving 16 bases unmatched. The CDR3 runs 18 residues. Germline values: CDR1 SEHNR, CDR2 FQNEAQ (reference sequence). CDR3 DNA sequence: TGTGCCAGCAGCTCCACCCTTGCAGGACTAGCGAACGACTACGAGCAGTACTTC. It is translated as CASSSTLAGLANDYEQYF.

The rearrangement uses TRBV27 and TRBJ2-7; unclear D gene. V was cut by 4 bases and J by 3 bases, with 10 bases left in between. Germline CDR1 reads MNHEY; CDR2 reads SMNVEV (reference sequence). The CDR3 spans 13 residues. The CDR3 region is CASSSSSYYEQYF. In DNA, the CDR3 is TGTGCCAGCAGTTCGTCCTCCTACTACGAGCAGTACTTC.

This rearrangement joins TRBV15 to TRBJ2-1, with a weak D call TRBD2 (5 bases). Germline assignment: CDR1 LNHNV and CDR2 YYDKDF (reference sequence). This CDR3 has 17 amino acids. V lost 3 bases and J 5 bases, leaving 20 bases between the germline ends. CDR3 residues: CATSSPTEGLKNNEQFF. The CDR3 nucleotides are TGTGCCACCAGCAGTCCTACTGAGGGATTGAAAAACAATGAGCAGTTCTTC.

The V and J genes are TRBV4-1 and TRBJ1-1; TRBD1 is a possible D gene (5 bases). V was trimmed by 5 bases and J by 3 bases, leaving 10 bases between them. The CDR3 totals 13 residues. CDR1 is MGHRA, CDR2 YSYEKL, per germline. CDR3 DNA: TGCGCCAGCAGCACCCGGGACTACACTGAAGCTTTCTTT. As protein: CASSTRDYTEAFF.

This rearrangement joins TRBV9 to TRBJ1-3; unclear D gene. The V gene lost 0 bases and the J gene lost 0 bases, with 7 bases spanning the gap. This CDR3 is built from 15 residues. Germline loops: CDR1 SGDLS, CDR2 YYNGEE. The CDR3 bases are TGTGCCAGCAGCGTAGCAGAGAGCTCTGGAAACACCATATATTTT. Protein sequence: CASSVAESSGNTIYF.

This clone was picked up one time. Distinct nucleotide sequences in the sample also encode this CDR3. This chain's CDR3 is CASSLGGTDTQYF. As DNA, the CDR3 is TGTGCCAGCAGCTTAGGAGGGACAGATACGCAGTATTTT. This rearrangement joins TRBV7-9 to TRBJ2-3; the D gene is possibly TRBD2 (5 bases). V lost 1 base and J 3 bases, leaving 5 bases between the germline ends. The CDR3 covers 13 residues. Germline lookup yields CDR1 SEHNR and CDR2 FQNEAQ (reference sequence). Complete variable domain (other parts from reference TRBV7-9 and TRBJ2-3): DTGVSQNPRHKITKRGQNVTFRCDPISEHNRLYWYRQTLGQGPEFLTYFQNEAQLEKSRLLSDRFSAERPKGSFSTLEIQRTEQGDSAMYLCASSLGGTDTQYFGPGTRLTVL.

The rearrangement uses TRBV7-9 and TRBJ2-1; D might be TRBD1 (6 bases). The CDR3 totals 12 residues. The ends were cut back, 5 bases at V and 9 bases at J, with 11 bases in the middle. Germline CDR1 and CDR2: SEHNR and FQNEAQ (reference sequence). CDR3: CASSPDRSEQFF. For the CDR3, the DNA is TGTGCCAGCAGCCCCGACAGGTCTGAGCAGTTCTTC.